The present TCR beta chain was sequenced within a study of human T cells and chemical hapten exposure. On the study more broadly: Alopecia areata, totalis or universalis affected patients, mainly female.

Time point: patch test 2, 6 weeks after DPC sensitization. Regarding treatment: therapeutic diphenylcyclopropenone sensitization with weekly scalp DPC. TCRdb re-called the RACE reads with MiXCR, one entry per CDR3 protein. The data show some 79,000 distinct CDR3 sequences, roughly 10% seen once. The sequence was collected from a woman between 50 and 59 years old with alopecia areata. Some clones in this sample may be carry-over from other donors' samples. This specimen was whole blood, taken in connection with sensitization to the hapten diphenylcyclopropenone (DPC).

The CDR3, as DNA: TGTGCCAGCAGCTTGTCGATCTTTCGGGGCGAGCAGTACTTC. Translated: CASSLSIFRGEQYF. The rearrangement uses TRBV5-5 and TRBJ2-7; TRBD2 might be the D (5 bases). Germline V gene data show CDR1 as SGHKS and CDR2 as YYEKEE (reference sequence). This CDR3 is 14 amino acids long. V was trimmed by 1 base and J by 6 bases, leaving 14 bases between them.